This entry is about one T cell receptor beta chain. Its matching antigen is unknown. TCR beta libraries were prepared from cDNA with unique molecular identifiers. TCRdb ran MiXCR on the PCR reads and lists one entry per CDR3 protein. Of roughly 800,000 distinct CDR3 sequences in the sample, around 53% were seen once. This sample stems from a study of post-analysis software for immune sequencing data. The study, taken as a whole, reports: Controls' normalized Chao1 diversity significantly exceeded that of multiple sclerosis patients. Higher frequency in patients than in controls was seen for about five TRBV segments, with TRBV5-6, TRBV5-1 and TRBV20-1 among them.

The junction had 4 bases not matched to a gene; V was cut back by 6 bases and J by 0 bases. The CDR3 loop spans 13 amino acids. In germline, CDR1 is SQVTM, CDR2 ANQGSEA. The receptor was derived from a girl aged 5 to 17 with multiple sclerosis. The rearrangement links TRBV29-1 to TRBJ2-5; 7 nucleotides match TRBD1. The sequencing sample was made of blood. The CDR3 protein is CSVTQGYQETQYF. In DNA, the CDR3 is TGCAGCGTAACACAGGGGTACCAAGAGACCCAGTACTTC.